The sample holds one count of the clone carrying this T cell receptor (beta chain). As processed by the authors: Amplified reference gene primers provided the basis for estimating nucleated cell counts. Clones were read by immunoSEQ multiplex PCR, and TCRdb kept only the in-frame ones, dropping some. D and trimming come from the DNA, and the V and J calls and clone size come from that table. The sample holds about 250,000 clones; roughly 85% are singletons and the top ten take 4.5% to 6%. Trimming removed 6 bases from V and 6 bases from J; junction bases left unmatched: 9. The CDR3 runs 15 residues. The germline gives CDR1 MNHEY, CDR2 SVGAGI. The data belong to a study of blood T cell repertoires in COVID-19. As for the study in general: Italy, Spain and the United States were the sources of the convalescent and acute COVID-19 samples.

Adults between roughly 18 and 95 years of age took part from more than 20 US areas. Participants classified as exposed had met a COVID-19 case within 2 weeks before study entry. The rearrangement joins TRBV6-5 to TRBJ1-1; 11 bases are shared with TRBD1. This receptor was taken from a man between 40 and 49 years old who had been exposed to COVID-19. Sequenced: PBMCs or T cells enriched from blood (not recorded which). The CDR3 region has the DNA TGTGCCAGCAGACCTGGGACAGGGGGTAAGGCTGAAGCTTTCTTT. Protein sequence: CASRPGTGGKAEAFF.